This T cell receptor (beta chain) was profiled in a study of shared clonotypes between healthy human individuals. This CDR3 is 17 amino acids long. Trimming stripped 1 base from V and 1 base from J, with 17 bases between. Germline V lookup: CDR1 SGHRS, CDR2 YFSETQ. Every subset's genomic DNA went evenly onto several immunoSEQ plates. Assay: immunoSEQ multiplex PCR; the TCRdb copy retains only in-frame clones and omits some. The table includes 2 million to 2.5 million clones, 90% to 97% detected once. In the CD4+ fraction, cells were divided into CD45RA+ naive and CD45RA-negative memory subsets. The TCR was taken from a man younger than 30 in good health. V and J are TRBV5-1 and TRBJ2-5; D unclear. What was sequenced was naive CD4+ T cells sorted from blood. The subset was: CD45RA+ positively selected. The DNA for the CDR3 is TGCGCCAGCAGCTTGCGGACCGAATACGGGCCCCAAGAGACCCAGTACTTC. Its translation is CASSLRTEYGPQETQYF.